These 10 T cell receptor beta chains came from one sample sequenced in a study of cytomegalovirus exposure and HLA in healthy donors. The PCR employed 60 Vbeta primers together with 13 Jbeta primers. Generated by immunoSEQ multiplex PCR, the TCRdb table keeps only in-frame clones and is missing some. The sample has around 200,000 clones, about 80% seen once. What was sequenced was PBMCs. All receptors derive from a woman aged 50 to 60 in good health and CMV-seropositive.

This clone appeared once. The chain employs TRBV15 and TRBJ2-1; D remains unclear. V was pared by 5 bases and J by 8 bases, with 22 bases between. Per the germline V gene, CDR1 is LNHNV and CDR2 is YYDKDF (reference sequence). This CDR3 contains 16 residues. This CDR3 is CATSQAPAQVGDEQFF. In nucleotides, the CDR3 is TGTGCCACCAGCCAAGCCCCGGCCCAGGTTGGTGATGAGCAGTTCTTC.

The chain employs TRBV7-2 and TRBJ2-7; tentatively, D is TRBD1 (6 bases). The germline gives CDR1 SGHTA, CDR2 FQGNSA. V was cut by 4 bases and J by 5 bases, with 12 bases left in between. This CDR3 has 13 residues. The CDR3 DNA reads TGTGCCAGCAGCTCAAACCGGGACAACGAGCAGTACTTC. This gives the protein CASSSNRDNEQYF.

The rearrangement joins TRBV9 to TRBJ2-1; tentatively, D is TRBD2 (5 bases). The CDR3 extends over 13 amino acids. CDR1 SGDLS and CDR2 YYNGEE come from the germline V gene. V gave up 3 bases and J gave up 7 bases, with 11 bases separating them. As DNA, the CDR3 is TGTGCCAGCAGCGGGGCCGGGATGAATGAGCAGTTCTTC. Protein sequence: CASSGAGMNEQFF.

The chain carries TRBV7-9 and TRBJ2-3; 7 bases match TRBD2. The V segment lost 6 bases and the J segment 0 bases; nucleotides outside the gene matches: 12. There are 17 residues in the CDR3. Germline V CDR1 and CDR2: SEHNR, FQNEAQ (reference sequence). CDR3 DNA: TGTGCCAGCAGTCCAACTAGCGAGAGATCTAGCACAGATACGCAGTATTTT. Its protein product is CASSPTSERSSTDTQYF. The variable domain in full, with the rest retrieved from reference TRBV7-9 and TRBJ2-3, is DTGVSQNPRHKITKRGQNVTFRCDPISEHNRLYWYRQTLGQGPEFLTYFQNEAQLEKSRLLSDRFSAERPKGSFSTLEIQRTEQGDSAMYLCASSPTSERSSTDTQYFGPGTRLTVL.

As for this clone: The sample carries other DNA sequences with the same CDR3. The chain employs TRBV18 and TRBJ1-6, with a possible D match to TRBD1 (5 bases). The CDR3 sequence is 14 residues long. The germline V and J ends were trimmed by 1 base and 11 bases, with 12 bases remaining between them. Germline V CDR1 and CDR2: KGHSH, LQKENI. The CDR3: CASSPRGERAPLHF. CDR3 DNA: TGTGCCAGCTCACCACGGGGGGAGAGGGCACCCCTCCACTTT. The variable domain in full, with the rest retrieved from reference TRBV18 and TRBJ1-6, is NAGVMQNPRHLVRRRGQEARLRCSPMKGHSHVYWYRQLPEEGLKFMVYLQKENIIDESGMPKERFSAEFPKEGPSILRIQQVVRGDSAAYFCASSPRGERAPLHFGNGTRLTVT.

A few counts support this clone. The rearrangement joins TRBV15 to TRBJ1-5; D not resolved. With 0 bases removed from V and 1 base from J, the gap between germline ends came to 13 bases. The CDR3 runs 17 residues. Germline V gene sequence: CDR1 LNHNV, CDR2 YYDKDF (reference sequence). Written as DNA, the CDR3 is TGTGCCACCAGCAGAGATCGGGAGGTGGTGAGCAATCAGCCCCAGCATTTT. As protein: CATSRDREVVSNQPQHF. Variable domain in full (rest from reference TRBV15 and TRBJ1-5): DAMVIQNPRYQVTQFGKPVTLSCSQTLNHNVMYWYQQKSSQAPKLLFHYYDKDFNNEADTPDNFQSRRPNTSFCFLDIRSPGLGDTAMYLCATSRDREVVSNQPQHFGDGTRLSIL.

This chain links TRBV6-5 with TRBJ2-7, with D perhaps TRBD1 (6 bases). The CDR3 has 13 residues. From germline, CDR1 is MNHEY and CDR2 SVGAGI. The germline V and J ends were trimmed by 6 bases and 3 bases, with 12 bases remaining between them. As DNA, the CDR3 is TGTGCCAGCAGCTCCACAGGGATCTACGAGCAGTACTTC. This encodes CASSSTGIYEQYF.

The chain joins TRBV7-9 to TRBJ2-3; 11 bases are shared with TRBD1. Germline trimming cut 2 bases from V and 4 bases from J; bases unmatched to any gene: 8. Germline CDR1 is SEHNR and CDR2 is FQNEAQ (reference sequence). The CDR3 covers 17 residues. CDR3 sequence reads: CASSLTSGQGVADTQYF. CDR3 sequence (DNA): TGTGCCAGCAGCTTAACCTCGGGACAGGGGGTCGCAGATACGCAGTATTTT. The full variable domain, its missing parts supplied by reference TRBV7-9 and TRBJ2-3, is DTGVSQNPRHKITKRGQNVTFRCDPISEHNRLYWYRQTLGQGPEFLTYFQNEAQLEKSRLLSDRFSAERPKGSFSTLEIQRTEQGDSAMYLCASSLTSGQGVADTQYFGPGTRLTVL.

This clone is a singleton in its sample. V usage is TRBV19 and J usage is TRBJ2-1, with D tentatively TRBD2 (7 bases). Trimming took 10 bases from V and 9 from J, leaving 22 bases between them. Germline CDR1 is LNHDA and CDR2 is SQIVND (reference sequence). The CDR3 consists of 14 residues. The CDR3 reads CATAKGRGDPEQFF. CDR3 nucleotides: TGTGCCACCGCGAAGGGGAGGGGGGACCCTGAGCAGTTCTTC.

The chain joins TRBV13 to TRBJ2-7; a possible D gene is TRBD2 (6 bases). Germline CDR1 reads PRHDT; CDR2 reads FYEKMQ (reference sequence). This CDR3 spans 13 amino acids. The germline V and J ends were trimmed by 5 bases and 4 bases, with 12 bases remaining between them. Written as DNA, the CDR3 is TGTGCCAGCAGCCGGCGGGGCATATACGAGCAGTACTTC. Translating it yields CASSRRGIYEQYF. Filled out from reference TRBV13 and TRBJ2-7, the complete variable domain reads AAGVIQSPRHLIKEKRETATLKCYPIPRHDTVYWYQQGPGQDPQFLISFYEKMQSDKGSIPDRFSAQQFSDYHSELNMSSLELGDSALYFCASSRRGIYEQYFGPGTRLTVT.